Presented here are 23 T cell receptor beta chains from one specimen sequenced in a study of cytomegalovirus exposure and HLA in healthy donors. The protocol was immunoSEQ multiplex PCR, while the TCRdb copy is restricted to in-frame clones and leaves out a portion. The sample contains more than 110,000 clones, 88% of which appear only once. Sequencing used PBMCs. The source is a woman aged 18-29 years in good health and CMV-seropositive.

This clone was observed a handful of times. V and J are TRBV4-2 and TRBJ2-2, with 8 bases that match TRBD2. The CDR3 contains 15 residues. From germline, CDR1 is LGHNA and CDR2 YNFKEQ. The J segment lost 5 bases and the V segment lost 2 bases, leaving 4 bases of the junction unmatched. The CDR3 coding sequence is TGTGCCAGCAGCCAAAAACTAGCGGAGACCGGGGAGCTGTTTTTT. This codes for CASSQKLAETGELFF.

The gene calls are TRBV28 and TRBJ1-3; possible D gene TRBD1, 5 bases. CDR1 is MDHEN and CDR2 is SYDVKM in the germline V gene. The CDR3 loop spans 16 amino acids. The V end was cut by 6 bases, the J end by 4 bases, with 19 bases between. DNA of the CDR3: TGTGCCAGCAGAGCAGCCCCGGGACTGCTGGGAAACACCATATATTTT. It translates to CASRAAPGLLGNTIYF.

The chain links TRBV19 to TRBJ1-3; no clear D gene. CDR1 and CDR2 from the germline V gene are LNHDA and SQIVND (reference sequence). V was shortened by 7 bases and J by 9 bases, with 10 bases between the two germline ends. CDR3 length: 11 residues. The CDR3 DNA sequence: TGTGCCAGTATAAGCCGCGGCACCATATATTTT. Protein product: CASISRGTIYF.

The CDR3 bases are TGTGCCAGCAGTTTACTTACCCGGACAGCTATCAATCAGCCCCAGCATTTT. This gives the protein CASSLLTRTAINQPQHF. The chain joins TRBV28 to TRBJ1-5; tentative D call: TRBD1 (6 bases). The CDR3 is 17 residues long. V was pared by 2 bases and J by 3 bases, with 17 bases between. CDR1 and CDR2 from the germline V gene are MDHEN and SYDVKM.

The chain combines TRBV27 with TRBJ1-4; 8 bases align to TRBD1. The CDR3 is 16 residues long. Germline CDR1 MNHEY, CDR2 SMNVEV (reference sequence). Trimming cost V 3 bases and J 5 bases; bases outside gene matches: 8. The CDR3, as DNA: TGTGCCAGCAGTTTTACTCCAGGGGGCTTCAATGAAAAACTGTTTTTT. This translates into CASSFTPGGFNEKLFF.

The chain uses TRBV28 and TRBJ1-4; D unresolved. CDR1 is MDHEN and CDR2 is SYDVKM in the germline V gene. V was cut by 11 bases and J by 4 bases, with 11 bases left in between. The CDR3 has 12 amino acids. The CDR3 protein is CALNSGNEKLFF. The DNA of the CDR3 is TGTGCCTTAAACTCCGGTAATGAAAAACTGTTTTTT.

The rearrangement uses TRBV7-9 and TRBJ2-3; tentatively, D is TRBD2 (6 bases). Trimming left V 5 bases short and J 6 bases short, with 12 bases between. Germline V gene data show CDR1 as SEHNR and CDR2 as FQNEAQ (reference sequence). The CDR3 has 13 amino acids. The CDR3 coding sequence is TGTGCCAGCAGCGCGGAGGGTGGCGATACGCAGTATTTT. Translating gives CASSAEGGDTQYF.

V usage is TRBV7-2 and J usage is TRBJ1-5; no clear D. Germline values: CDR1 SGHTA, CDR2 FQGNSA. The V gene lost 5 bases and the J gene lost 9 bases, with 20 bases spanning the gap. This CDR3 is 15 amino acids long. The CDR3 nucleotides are TGTGCCAGCAGCGAGTGGGTCATCGCCGGGTGGCCCCAGCATTTT. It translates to CASSEWVIAGWPQHF.

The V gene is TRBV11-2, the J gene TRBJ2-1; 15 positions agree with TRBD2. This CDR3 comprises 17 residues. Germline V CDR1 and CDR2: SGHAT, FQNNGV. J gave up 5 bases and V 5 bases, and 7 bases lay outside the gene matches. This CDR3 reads CASSGGLAGGRNNEQFF. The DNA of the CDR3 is TGTGCCAGCAGCGGGGGACTAGCGGGAGGCAGGAACAATGAGCAGTTCTTC.

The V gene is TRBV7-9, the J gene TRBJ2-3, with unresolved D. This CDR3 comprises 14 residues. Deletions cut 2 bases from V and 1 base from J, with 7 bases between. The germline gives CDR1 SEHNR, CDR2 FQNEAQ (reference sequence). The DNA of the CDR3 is TGTGCCAGCAGCTTATCTCCAGGCACAGATACGCAGTATTTT. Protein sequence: CASSLSPGTDTQYF.

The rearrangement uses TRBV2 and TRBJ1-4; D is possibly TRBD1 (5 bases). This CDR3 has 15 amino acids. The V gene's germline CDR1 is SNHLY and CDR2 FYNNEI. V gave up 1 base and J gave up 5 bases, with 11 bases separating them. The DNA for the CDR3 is TGTGCCAGCAGTGAAGGGGGCCAGAGCAATGAAAAACTGTTTTTT. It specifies CASSEGGQSNEKLFF.

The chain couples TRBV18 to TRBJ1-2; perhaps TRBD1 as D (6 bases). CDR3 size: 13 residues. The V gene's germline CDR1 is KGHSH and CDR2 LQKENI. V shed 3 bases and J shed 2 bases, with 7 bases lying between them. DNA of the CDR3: TGTGCCAGCTCACCGGACAGAAACTATGGCTACACCTTC. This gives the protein CASSPDRNYGYTF.

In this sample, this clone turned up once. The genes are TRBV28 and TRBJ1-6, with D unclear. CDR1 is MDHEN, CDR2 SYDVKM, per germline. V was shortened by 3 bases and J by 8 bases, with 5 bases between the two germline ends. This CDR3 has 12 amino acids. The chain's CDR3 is CASSFGDSPLHF. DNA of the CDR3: TGTGCCAGCAGTTTCGGAGATTCACCCCTCCACTTT.

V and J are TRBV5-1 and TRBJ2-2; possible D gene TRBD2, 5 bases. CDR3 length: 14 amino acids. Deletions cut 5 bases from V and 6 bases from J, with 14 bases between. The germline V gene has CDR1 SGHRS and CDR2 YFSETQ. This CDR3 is CASSFPRGSGELFF. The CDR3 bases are TGCGCCAGCAGTTTTCCTCGGGGTTCCGGGGAGCTGTTTTTT.

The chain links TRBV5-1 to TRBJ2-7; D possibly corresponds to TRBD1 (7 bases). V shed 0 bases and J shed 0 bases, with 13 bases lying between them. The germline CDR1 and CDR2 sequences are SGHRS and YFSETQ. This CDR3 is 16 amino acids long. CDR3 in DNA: TGCGCCAGCAGCTTGGCGGGGGACAGAGTCTCCTACGAGCAGTACTTC. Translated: CASSLAGDRVSYEQYF.

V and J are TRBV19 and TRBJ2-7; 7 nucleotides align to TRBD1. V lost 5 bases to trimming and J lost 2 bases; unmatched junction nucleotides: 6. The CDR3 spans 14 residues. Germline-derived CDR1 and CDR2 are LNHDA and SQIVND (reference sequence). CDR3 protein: CASSRDSSTYEQYF. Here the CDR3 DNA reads TGTGCCAGTAGTCGGGACAGTTCTACCTACGAGCAGTACTTC.

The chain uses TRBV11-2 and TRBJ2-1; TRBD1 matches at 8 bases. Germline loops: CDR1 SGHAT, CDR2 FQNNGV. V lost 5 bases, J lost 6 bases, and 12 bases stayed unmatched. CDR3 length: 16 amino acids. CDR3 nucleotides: TGTGCCAGCAGCCCCGGACAGGGCCTAATAGTCAATGAGCAGTTCTTC. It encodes CASSPGQGLIVNEQFF.

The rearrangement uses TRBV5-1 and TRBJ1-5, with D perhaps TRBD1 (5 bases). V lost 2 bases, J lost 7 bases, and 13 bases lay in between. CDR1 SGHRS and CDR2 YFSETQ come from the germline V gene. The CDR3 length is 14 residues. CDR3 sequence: CASSLRRGEQPQHF. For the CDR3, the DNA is TGCGCCAGCAGCTTAAGGCGGGGGGAGCAGCCCCAGCATTTT.

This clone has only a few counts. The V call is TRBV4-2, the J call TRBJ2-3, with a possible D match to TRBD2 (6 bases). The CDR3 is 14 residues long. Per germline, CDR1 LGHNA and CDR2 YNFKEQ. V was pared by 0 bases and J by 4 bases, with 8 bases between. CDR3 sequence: CASSQDWRADTQYF. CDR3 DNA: TGTGCCAGCAGCCAAGATTGGAGGGCAGATACGCAGTATTTT.

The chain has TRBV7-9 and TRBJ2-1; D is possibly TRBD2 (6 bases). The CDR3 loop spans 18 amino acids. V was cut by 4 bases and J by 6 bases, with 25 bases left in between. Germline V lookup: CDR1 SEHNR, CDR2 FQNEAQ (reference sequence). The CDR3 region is CASSSGGRGQGGSNEQFF. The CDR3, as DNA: TGTGCCAGCAGCTCAGGTGGGAGAGGCCAAGGAGGGTCCAATGAGCAGTTCTTC.

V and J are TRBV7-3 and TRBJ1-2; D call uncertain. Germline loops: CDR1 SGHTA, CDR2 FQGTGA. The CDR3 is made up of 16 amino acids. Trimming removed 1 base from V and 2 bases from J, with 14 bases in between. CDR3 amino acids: CASSLRPLEQNYGYTF. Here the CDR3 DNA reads TGTGCCAGCAGCTTAAGGCCGTTGGAACAGAACTATGGCTACACCTTC.

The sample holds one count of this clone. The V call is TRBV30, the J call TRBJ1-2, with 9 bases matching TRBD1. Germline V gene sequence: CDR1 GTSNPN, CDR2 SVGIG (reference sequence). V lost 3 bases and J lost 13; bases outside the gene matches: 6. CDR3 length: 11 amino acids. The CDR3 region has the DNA TGTGCCTGGAGCAGACAGGGGGTGAGCACCTTC. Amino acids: CAWSRQGVSTF. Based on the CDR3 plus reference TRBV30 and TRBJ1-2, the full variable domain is SQTIHQWPATLVQPVGSPLSLECTVEGTSNPNLYWYRQAAGRGLQLLFYSVGIGQISSEVPQNLSASRPQDRQFILSSKKLLLSDSGFYLCAWSRQGVSTFGSGTRLTVV.

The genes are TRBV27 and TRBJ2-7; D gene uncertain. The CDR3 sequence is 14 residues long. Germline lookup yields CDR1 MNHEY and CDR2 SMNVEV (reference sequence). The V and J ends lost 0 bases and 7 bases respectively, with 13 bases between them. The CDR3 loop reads CASSLSRNSKEQYF. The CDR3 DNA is TGTGCCAGCAGTTTATCGCGGAACTCCAAAGAGCAGTACTTC.